This paragraph covers one T cell receptor beta chain sequence. Its antigen is currently unknown. Deletions cut 5 bases from V and 2 bases from J, with 13 bases between. Germline loops: CDR1 SGHVS, CDR2 FQNEAQ. The CDR3 is 14 amino acids. These data are taken from a study of neoadjuvant anti-PD-1 for oral cavity cancer. Study at large: Patients mostly received three to four biweekly nivolumab doses at 3 mg/kg before surgery.

General observations from the study: Post-nivolumab, blood T cell clonality was significantly elevated in non-responders.

The protocol was immunoSEQ multiplex PCR, while the TCRdb copy is restricted to in-frame clones and leaves out a portion. The table shows about 79,000 clones, with about 86% occurring only once. These oral cavity squamous cell carcinomas were HPV-negative and locally advanced. The material was PBMCs, obtained before nivolumab (anti-PD-1) treatment. The origin of this receptor is a person aged 35 to 85 with oral cavity squamous cell carcinoma. This chain connects TRBV7-8 to TRBJ2-7, with D possibly matching TRBD2 (6 bases). CDR3 DNA: TGTGCCAGCAGCCCCAGTAGACTAGCCTACGAGCAGTACTTC. This encodes CASSPSRLAYEQYF.